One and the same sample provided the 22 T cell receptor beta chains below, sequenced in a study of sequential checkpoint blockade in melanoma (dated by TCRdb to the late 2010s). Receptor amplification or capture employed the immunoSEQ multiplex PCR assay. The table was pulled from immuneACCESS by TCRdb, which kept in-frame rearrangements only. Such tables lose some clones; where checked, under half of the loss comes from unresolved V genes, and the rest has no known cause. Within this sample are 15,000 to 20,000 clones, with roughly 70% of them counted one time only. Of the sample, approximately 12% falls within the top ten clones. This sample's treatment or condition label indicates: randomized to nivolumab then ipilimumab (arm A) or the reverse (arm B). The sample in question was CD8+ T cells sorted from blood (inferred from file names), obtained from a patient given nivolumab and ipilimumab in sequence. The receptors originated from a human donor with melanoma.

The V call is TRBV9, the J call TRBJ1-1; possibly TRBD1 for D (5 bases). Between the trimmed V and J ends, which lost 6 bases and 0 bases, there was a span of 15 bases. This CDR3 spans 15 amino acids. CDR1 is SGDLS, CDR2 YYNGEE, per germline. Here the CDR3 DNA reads TGTGCCAGCAATATGAGGGGAGGGCTGAACACTGAAGCTTTCTTT. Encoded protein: CASNMRGGLNTEAFF. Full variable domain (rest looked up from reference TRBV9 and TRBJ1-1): DSGVTQTPKHLITATGQRVTLRCSPRSGDLSVYWYQQSLDQGLQFLIQYYNGEERAKGNILERFSAQQFPDLHSELNLSSLELGDSALYFCASNMRGGLNTEAFFGQGTRLTVV.

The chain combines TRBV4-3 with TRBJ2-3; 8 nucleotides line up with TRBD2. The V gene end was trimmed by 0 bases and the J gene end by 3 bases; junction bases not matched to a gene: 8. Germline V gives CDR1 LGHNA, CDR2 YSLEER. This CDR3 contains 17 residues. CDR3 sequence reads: CASSQDSGGAGTDTQYF. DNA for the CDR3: TGCGCCAGCAGCCAAGATTCGGGGGGGGCCGGGACAGATACGCAGTATTTT.

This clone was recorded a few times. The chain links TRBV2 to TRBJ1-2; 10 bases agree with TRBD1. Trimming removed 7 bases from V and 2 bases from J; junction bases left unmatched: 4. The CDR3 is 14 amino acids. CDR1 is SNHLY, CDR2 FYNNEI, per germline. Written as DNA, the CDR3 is TGTGCCAGCAAGCCGGGACAGGGGAACTATGGCTACACCTTC. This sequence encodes CASKPGQGNYGYTF.

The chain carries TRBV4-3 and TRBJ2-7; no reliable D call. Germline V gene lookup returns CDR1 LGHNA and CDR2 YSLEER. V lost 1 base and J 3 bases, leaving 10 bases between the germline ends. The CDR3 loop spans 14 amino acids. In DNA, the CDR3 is TGCGCCAGCAGCCAAGGACACCAACTCTACGAGCAGTACTTC. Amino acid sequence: CASSQGHQLYEQYF.

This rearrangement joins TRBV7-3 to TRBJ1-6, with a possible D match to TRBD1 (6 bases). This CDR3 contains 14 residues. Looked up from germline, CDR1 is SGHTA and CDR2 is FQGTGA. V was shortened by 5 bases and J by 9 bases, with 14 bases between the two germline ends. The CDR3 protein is CASSRGGRGSPLHF. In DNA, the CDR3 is TGTGCCAGCAGCCGAGGGGGGAGGGGTTCACCCCTCCACTTT.

The CDR3 DNA reads TGTGCCAGCAGCCCTCAGGGTGGCTACGAGCAGTACTTC. The encoded protein is CASSPQGGYEQYF. V gene TRBV9 combines with J gene TRBJ2-7, with D possibly TRBD1 on 5 matching bases. Germline V gives CDR1 SGDLS, CDR2 YYNGEE. The CDR3 covers 13 residues. V was shortened by 4 bases and J by 3 bases, with 11 bases between the two germline ends.

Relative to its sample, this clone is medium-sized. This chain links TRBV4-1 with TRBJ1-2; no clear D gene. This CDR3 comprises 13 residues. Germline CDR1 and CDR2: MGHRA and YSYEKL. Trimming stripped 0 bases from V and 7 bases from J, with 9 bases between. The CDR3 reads CASSQETSGGYTF. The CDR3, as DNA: TGCGCCAGCAGCCAAGAGACAAGTGGTGGCTACACCTTC.

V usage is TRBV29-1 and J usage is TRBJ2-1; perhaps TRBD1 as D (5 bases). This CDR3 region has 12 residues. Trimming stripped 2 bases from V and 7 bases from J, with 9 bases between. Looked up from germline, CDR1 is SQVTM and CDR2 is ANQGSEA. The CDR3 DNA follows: TGCAGCGTTGAAAGGCAGGGAAATGAGCAGTTCTTC. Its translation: CSVERQGNEQFF.

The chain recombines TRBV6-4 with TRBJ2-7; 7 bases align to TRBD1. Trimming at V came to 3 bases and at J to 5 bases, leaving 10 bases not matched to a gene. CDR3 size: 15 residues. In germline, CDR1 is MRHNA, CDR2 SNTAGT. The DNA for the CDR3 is TGTGCCAGCAGTGAGACAGGGTCCCATGGGAACGAGCAGTACTTC. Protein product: CASSETGSHGNEQYF.

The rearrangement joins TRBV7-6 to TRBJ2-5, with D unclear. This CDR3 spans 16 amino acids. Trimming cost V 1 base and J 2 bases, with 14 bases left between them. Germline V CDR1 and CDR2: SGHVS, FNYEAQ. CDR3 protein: CASSLDPPVKQETQYF. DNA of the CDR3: TGTGCCAGCAGCTTAGACCCGCCAGTGAAACAAGAGACCCAGTACTTC.

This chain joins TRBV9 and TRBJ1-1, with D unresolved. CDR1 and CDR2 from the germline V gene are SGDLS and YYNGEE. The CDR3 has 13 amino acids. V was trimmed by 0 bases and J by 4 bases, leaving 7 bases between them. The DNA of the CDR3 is TGTGCCAGCAGCGTAGAGTTGGCCACTGAAGCTTTCTTT. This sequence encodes CASSVELATEAFF.

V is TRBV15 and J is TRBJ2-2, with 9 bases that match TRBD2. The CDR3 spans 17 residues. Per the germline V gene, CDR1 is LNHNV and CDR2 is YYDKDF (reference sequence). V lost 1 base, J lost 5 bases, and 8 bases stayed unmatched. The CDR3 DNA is TGTGCCACCAGCAGAGCCCGCGGGGGGGCCGGAACCGGGGAGCTGTTTTTT. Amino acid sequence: CATSRARGGAGTGELFF.

CDR3 protein: CASSTSVPPHEQYF. CDR3 nucleotide sequence: TGTGCCAGCAGTACTAGCGTACCTCCCCACGAGCAGTACTTC. The V gene is TRBV5-6, the J gene TRBJ2-7, with 7 positions matching TRBD2. The CDR3 totals 14 residues. Trimming removed 5 bases from V and 5 bases from J; junction bases left unmatched: 10. Germline values: CDR1 SGHDT, CDR2 YYEEEE.

The CDR3 region is CASSDRSTDTQYF. The CDR3 nucleotides are TGTGCCAGCTCTGACAGGAGCACAGATACGCAGTATTTT. The chain is built from TRBV2 and TRBJ2-3; D perhaps matches TRBD1 (6 bases). CDR1 and CDR2 from the germline V gene are SNHLY and FYNNEI. Trimming removed 8 bases at V and 0 bases at J, with 9 bases between. The CDR3 extends over 13 amino acids.

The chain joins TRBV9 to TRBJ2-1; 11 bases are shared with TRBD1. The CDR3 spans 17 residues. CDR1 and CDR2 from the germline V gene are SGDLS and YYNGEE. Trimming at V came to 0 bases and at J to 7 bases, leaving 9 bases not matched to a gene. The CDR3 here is CASSVGGQGGLLNEQFF. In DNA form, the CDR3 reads TGTGCCAGCAGCGTAGGGGGACAGGGGGGTTTGTTGAATGAGCAGTTCTTC.

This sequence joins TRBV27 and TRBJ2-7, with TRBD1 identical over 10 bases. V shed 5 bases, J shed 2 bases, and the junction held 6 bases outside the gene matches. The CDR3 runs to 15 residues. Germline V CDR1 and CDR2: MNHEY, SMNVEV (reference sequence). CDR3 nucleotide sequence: TGTGCCAGCAGTCCCCTCGGGACAGGGGCCTACGAGCAGTACTTC. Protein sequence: CASSPLGTGAYEQYF.

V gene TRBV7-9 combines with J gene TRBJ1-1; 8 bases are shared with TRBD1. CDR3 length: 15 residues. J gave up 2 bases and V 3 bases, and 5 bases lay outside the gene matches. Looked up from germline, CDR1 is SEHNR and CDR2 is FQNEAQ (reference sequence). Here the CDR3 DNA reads TGTGCCAGCAGCTTTTCAGGACAGGGCAACACTGAAGCTTTCTTT. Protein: CASSFSGQGNTEAFF.

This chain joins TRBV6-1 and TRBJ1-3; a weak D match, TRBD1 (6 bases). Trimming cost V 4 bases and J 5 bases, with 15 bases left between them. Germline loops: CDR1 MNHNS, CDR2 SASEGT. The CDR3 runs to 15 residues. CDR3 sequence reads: CASSAGGALRNTIYF. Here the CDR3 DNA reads TGTGCCAGCAGTGCGGGGGGGGCGCTTAGAAACACCATATATTTT.

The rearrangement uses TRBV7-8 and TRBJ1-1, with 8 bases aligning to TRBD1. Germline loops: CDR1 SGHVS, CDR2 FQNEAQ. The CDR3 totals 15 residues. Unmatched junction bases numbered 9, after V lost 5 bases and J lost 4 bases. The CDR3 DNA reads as TGTGCCAGCAGCACGTGGGACAGGTCTAGCACTGAAGCTTTCTTT. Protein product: CASSTWDRSSTEAFF.

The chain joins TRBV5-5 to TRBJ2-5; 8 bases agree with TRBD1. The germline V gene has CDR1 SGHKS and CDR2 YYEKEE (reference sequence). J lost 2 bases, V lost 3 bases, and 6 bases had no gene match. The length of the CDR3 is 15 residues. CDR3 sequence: CASSSADREQETQYF. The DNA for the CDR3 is TGTGCCAGCAGCTCAGCGGACAGGGAGCAAGAGACCCAGTACTTC.

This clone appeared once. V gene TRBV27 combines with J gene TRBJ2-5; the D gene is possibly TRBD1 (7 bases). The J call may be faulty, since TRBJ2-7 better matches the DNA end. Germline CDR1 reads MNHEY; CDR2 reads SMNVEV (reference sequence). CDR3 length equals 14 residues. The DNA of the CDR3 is TGTGCCAGCAGTGCGGGACAGCCCACCTACGAGCAGTACTTC. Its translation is CASSAGQPTYEQYF.

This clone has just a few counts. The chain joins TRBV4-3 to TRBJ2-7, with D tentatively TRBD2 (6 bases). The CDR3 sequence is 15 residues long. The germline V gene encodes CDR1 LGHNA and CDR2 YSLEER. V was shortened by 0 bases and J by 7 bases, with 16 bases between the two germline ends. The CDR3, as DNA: TGCGCCAGCAGCCAAGACGTGGGGGGTCGTTGGGAGCAGTACTTC. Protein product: CASSQDVGGRWEQYF.